The present T cell receptor beta chain was sequenced within a study of T cell repertoires in cytomegalovirus infection. Study information: A matching HLA type, together with CMV infection, was signaled by public TCR beta signatures.

A word on this clonotype: Its antigen is undetermined. A much larger clone lies one base from this, so it may be a read error.

Study-wide results and caveats: Cumulative frequency (of public TCR beta family members) identified carriers of CMV plus the relevant HLA. In two of eight donors, the top clonotype was HLA-C-restricted CMV-specific.

The CDR3 loop spans 16 amino acids. From germline, CDR1 is MNHNY and CDR2 SVGAGI (reference sequence). One entry per CDR3 protein, called by TCRdb with MiXCR from the reads. The sample has fewer than 200,000 distinct CDR3 sequences; roughly 19% are singletons. The receptor was derived from a human donor in good health (CMV status not recorded). Some clones in this sample may be carry-over from other donors' samples. The chain couples TRBV6-6 to TRBJ2-2; D assignment may be TRBD1 or TRBD2 (5 bases each). Sequencing was performed on PBMCs. DNA of the CDR3: TGTGCCAGCAGTTACTGGGGCGTTCAAGTAACCGGGGAGCTGTTATTT. It specifies CASSYWGVQVTGELLF.